This entry describes one T cell receptor (beta chain). TCRdb recomputed calls from the 5' RACE reads with MiXCR, one row per CDR3 protein. In the table there are around 25,000 distinct CDR3 sequences, 4.5% to 5.5% of which are singletons. This record belongs to a study of early T cells in non-severe SARS-CoV-2 infection. About the study: Sequencing input comprised bulk RNA from unsorted whole blood; chain pairing was not available.

Specimen: whole blood. The source of this sequence is an adult who was a healthcare worker with PCR-confirmed SARS-CoV-2 infection or an uninfected control (not recorded which).

In nucleotides, the CDR3 is TGTGCCAGCAGCTTGGAGAGGACTAACGGGCAGTTCTTC. It translates to CASSLERTNGQFF. The chain uses TRBV5-4 and TRBJ2-1; D possibly corresponds to TRBD2 (6 bases). The CDR3 spans 13 residues. CDR1 is SGHNT and CDR2 is YYREEE in the germline V gene (reference sequence). Trimming shortened V by 0 bases and J by 12 bases, and 13 bases separated the two germline ends.